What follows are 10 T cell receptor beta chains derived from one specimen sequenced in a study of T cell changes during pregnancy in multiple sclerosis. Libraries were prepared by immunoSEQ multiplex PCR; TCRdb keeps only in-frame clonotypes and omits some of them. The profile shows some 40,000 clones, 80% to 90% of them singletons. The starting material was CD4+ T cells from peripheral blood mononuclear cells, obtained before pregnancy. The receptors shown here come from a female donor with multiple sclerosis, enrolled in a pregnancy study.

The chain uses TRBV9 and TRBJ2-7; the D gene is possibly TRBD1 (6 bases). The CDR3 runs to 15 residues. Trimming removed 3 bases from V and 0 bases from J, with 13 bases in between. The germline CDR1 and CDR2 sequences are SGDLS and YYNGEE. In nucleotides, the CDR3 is TGTGCCAGCAGCGCAAAGCCGGGACACTCCTACGAGCAGTACTTC. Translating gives CASSAKPGHSYEQYF.

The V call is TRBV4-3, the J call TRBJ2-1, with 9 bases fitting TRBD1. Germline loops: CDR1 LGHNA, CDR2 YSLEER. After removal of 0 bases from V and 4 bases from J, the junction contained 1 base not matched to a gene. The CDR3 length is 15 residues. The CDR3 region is CASSQEGTGYNEQFF. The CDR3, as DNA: TGCGCCAGCAGCCAAGAGGGGACAGGGTACAATGAGCAGTTCTTC.

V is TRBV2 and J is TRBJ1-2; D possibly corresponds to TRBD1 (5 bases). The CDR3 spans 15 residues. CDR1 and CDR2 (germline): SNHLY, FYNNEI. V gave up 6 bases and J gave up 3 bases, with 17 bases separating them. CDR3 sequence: CASRGVGGNYYGYTF. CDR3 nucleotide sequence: TGTGCCAGCAGAGGGGTCGGGGGGAACTACTATGGCTACACCTTC.

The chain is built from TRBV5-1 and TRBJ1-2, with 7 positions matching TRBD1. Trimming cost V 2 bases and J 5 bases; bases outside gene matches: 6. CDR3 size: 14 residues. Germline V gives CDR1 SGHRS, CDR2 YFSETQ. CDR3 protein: CASSFGTAFYGYTF. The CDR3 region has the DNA TGCGCCAGCAGCTTCGGGACAGCATTTTATGGCTACACCTTC.

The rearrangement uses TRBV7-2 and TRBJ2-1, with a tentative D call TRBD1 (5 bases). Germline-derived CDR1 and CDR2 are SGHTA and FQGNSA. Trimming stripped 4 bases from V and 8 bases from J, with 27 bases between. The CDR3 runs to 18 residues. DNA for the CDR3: TGTGCCAGCAGCTCCCGCTCAGGGAAGGCGTTTCGCCGCGATGAGCAGTTCTTC. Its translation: CASSSRSGKAFRRDEQFF.

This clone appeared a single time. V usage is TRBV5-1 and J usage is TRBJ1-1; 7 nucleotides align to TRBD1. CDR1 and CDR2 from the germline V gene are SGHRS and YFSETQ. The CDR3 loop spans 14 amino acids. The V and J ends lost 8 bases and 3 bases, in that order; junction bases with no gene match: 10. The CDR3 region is CASAGQPSYTEAFF. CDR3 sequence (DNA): TGCGCCAGTGCGGGACAGCCTTCCTACACTGAAGCTTTCTTT.

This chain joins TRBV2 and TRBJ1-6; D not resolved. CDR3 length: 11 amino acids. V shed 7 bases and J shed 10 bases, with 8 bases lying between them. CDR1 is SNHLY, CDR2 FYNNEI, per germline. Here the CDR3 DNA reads TGTGCCAGCACGGGGAACTCACCCCTCCACTTT. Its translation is CASTGNSPLHF. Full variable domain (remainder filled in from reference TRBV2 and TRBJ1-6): EPEVTQTPSHQVTQMGQEVILRCVPISNHLYFYWYRQILGQKVEFLVSFYNNEISEKSEIFDDQFSVERPDGSNFTLKIRSTKLEDSAMYFCASTGNSPLHFGNGTRLTVT.

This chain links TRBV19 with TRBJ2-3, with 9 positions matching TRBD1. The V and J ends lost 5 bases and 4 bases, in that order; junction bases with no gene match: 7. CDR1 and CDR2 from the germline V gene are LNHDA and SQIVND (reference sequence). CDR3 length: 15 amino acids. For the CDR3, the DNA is TGTGCCAGTAGTCCCCGGGACAGGGACCCAGATACGCAGTATTTT. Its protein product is CASSPRDRDPDTQYF. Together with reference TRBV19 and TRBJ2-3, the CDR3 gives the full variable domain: DGGITQSPKYLFRKEGQNVTLSCEQNLNHDAMYWYRQDPGQGLRLIYYSQIVNDFQKGDIAEGYSVSREKKESFPLTVTSAQKNPTAFYLCASSPRDRDPDTQYFGPGTRLTVL.

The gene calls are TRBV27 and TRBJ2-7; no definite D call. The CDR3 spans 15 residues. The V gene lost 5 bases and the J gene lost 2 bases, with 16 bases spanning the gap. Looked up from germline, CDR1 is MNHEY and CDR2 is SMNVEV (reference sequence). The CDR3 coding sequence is TGTGCCAGCAGTCCCCTAGACCGGTACGCCTACGAGCAGTACTTC. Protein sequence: CASSPLDRYAYEQYF.

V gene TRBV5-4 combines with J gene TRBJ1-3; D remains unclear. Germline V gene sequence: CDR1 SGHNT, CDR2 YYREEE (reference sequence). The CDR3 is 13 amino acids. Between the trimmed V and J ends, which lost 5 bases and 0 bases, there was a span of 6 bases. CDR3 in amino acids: CASSQFSGNTIYF. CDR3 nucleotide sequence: TGTGCCAGCAGTCAATTCTCTGGAAACACCATATATTTT.